This T cell receptor (beta chain) appears in the sequencing data of a study of cytomegalovirus exposure and HLA in healthy donors. General study findings and limits: With DRB1 most and HLA-C fewest, TCR association rates differed between HLA loci in a later analysis.

A few counts support this clone. Its antigen is undetermined. This CDR3 is built from 15 residues. Trimming left V 2 bases short and J 0 bases short, with 11 bases between. Germline CDR1 and CDR2: MNHNY and SVGAGI (reference sequence). The primer mix had 60 Vbeta and 13 Jbeta primers. Data came from immunoSEQ multiplex PCR; TCRdb stores just in-frame clones and leaves some out. The repertoire includes 150,000 to 200,000 clones, approximately 73% of them detected once, and less than 1.5% sits in the top ten. The genes are TRBV6-6 and TRBJ2-7; D call uncertain. Sequencing used PBMCs. The receptor's source is a man aged 50-60 years in good health and CMV-seronegative. CDR3 nucleotide sequence: TGTGCCAGCAGTTACAACCTAGTGAGCTCCTACGAGCAGTACTTC. As protein: CASSYNLVSSYEQYF.